The TCR beta chain described here comes from a study of graft-versus-host responses after intestinal transplantation. Study background: Recipients across the board were started on anti-thymocyte globulin induction, then kept on tacrolimus and steroids for roughly 3 years. Study conclusions and caveats: GvH clones detected in recipient marrow included some appearing first in ileum or blood.

This table comes from immunoSEQ multiplex PCR, and its TCRdb copy is limited to in-frame clones, with some not included. The table records around 69,000 clones, roughly 90% of them present only once. In the case of this clone: Its antigen is as yet unknown.

Deletions cut 0 bases from V and 7 bases from J, with 13 bases between. Germline V gene sequence: CDR1 SGDLS, CDR2 YYNGEE. The CDR3 has 15 amino acids. The specimen comprised unstimulated CD8+ T cells sorted from spleen or lymph node cells, sampled before transplant. V usage is TRBV9 and J usage is TRBJ1-4, with D unclear. The receptor comes from a human donor who was the organ donor for an intestinal transplant. The CDR3 here is CASSVEGGRPEKLFF. The CDR3 bases are TGTGCCAGCAGCGTAGAGGGAGGGCGGCCTGAAAAACTGTTTTTT.